This T cell receptor (beta chain) was recovered during a study of blood T cell repertoires in COVID-19. About the study: PBMCs, B-cell-depleted T cells, or T cells provided the cDNA or gDNA that made up the material.

Germline lookup yields CDR1 LGHDT and CDR2 YNNKEL (reference sequence). The CDR3 spans 15 residues. The V segment lost 5 bases and the J segment 9 bases; nucleotides outside the gene matches: 12. Seattle-derived patients entered the study during active infection and were followed longitudinally. This table comes from immunoSEQ multiplex PCR, and its TCRdb copy is limited to in-frame clones, with some not included. The table lists 360,000 or so clones, over 85% of them singletons. The chain links TRBV3-1 (or the pseudogene TRBV3-2) to TRBJ2-4, with 8 bases identical to TRBD2. The sequenced sample was peripheral blood. This sequence was found in an older woman with COVID-19, enrolled during active disease. The CDR3 nucleotides are TGTGCCAGCAGCGAACTTAGCGGGGTAATAAGCATTCAGTACTTC. Residues: CASSELSGVISIQYF.